The 21 T cell receptor beta chains in this list originate from one sample, sequenced in a study of beta chain features in type 1 diabetes. What was sequenced were expressed TCRB transcripts, since all of the isolated RNA had been reverse transcribed. Sequenced by immunoSEQ multiplex PCR; TCRdb stores in-frame clones only, minus some. The sample carries a few hundred thousand clones, 9.6% recorded once. No antigen has been identified for these receptors. Study observations and caveats: TCRB CDR3s were moderately but significantly shorter in Type 1 diabetes patients in all four CD4+ subsets.

The sequenced sample was central memory CD4+ T cells from blood. The receptor set was obtained from a man younger than 45 with type 1 diabetes.

J is TRBJ2-7 and V is TRBV11-2, with D perhaps matching TRBD1 or TRBD2 (5 bases each). The length of the CDR3 is 17 residues. Germline lookup yields CDR1 SGHAT and CDR2 FQNNGV. The V and J ends lost 5 bases and 3 bases respectively, with 23 bases between them. The CDR3 sequence: CASSPQVQRGDLYEQYF. In nucleotides, the CDR3 is TGTGCCAGCAGCCCTCAGGTCCAGCGTGGGGACCTCTACGAGCAGTACTTC. The variable domain in full, completed from reference TRBV11-2 and TRBJ2-7, reads EAGVAQSPRYKIIEKRQSVAFWCNPISGHATLYWYQQILGQGPKLLIQFQNNGVVDDSQLPKDRFSAERLKGVDSTLKIQPAKLEDSAVYLCASSPQVQRGDLYEQYFGPGTRLTVT.

The CDR3 nucleotides are TGTGCCAGCAGCGGCGGGAGTATTGGAGAGACCCAGTACTTC. This translates into CASSGGSIGETQYF. The rearrangement links TRBV9 to TRBJ2-5, with TRBD2 identical over 7 bases. In germline, CDR1 is SGDLS, CDR2 YYNGEE. Trimming at V came to 3 bases and at J to 4 bases, leaving 6 bases not matched to a gene. This CDR3 has 14 amino acids.

The chain combines TRBV19 with TRBJ1-5, with TRBD1 matching over 9 bases. Germline V gives CDR1 LNHDA, CDR2 SQIVND (reference sequence). CDR3 length equals 15 residues. After removal of 5 bases from V and 5 bases from J, the junction contained 7 bases not matched to a gene. CDR3 DNA sequence: TGTGCCAGTAGTCCGTCGACAGGGGGAGATCAGCCCCAGCATTTT. Protein product: CASSPSTGGDQPQHF. Using reference TRBV19 and TRBJ1-5 for the parts outside the CDR3, the full variable domain is DGGITQSPKYLFRKEGQNVTLSCEQNLNHDAMYWYRQDPGQGLRLIYYSQIVNDFQKGDIAEGYSVSREKKESFPLTVTSAQKNPTAFYLCASSPSTGGDQPQHFGDGTRLSIL.

The chain recombines TRBV7-2 with TRBJ2-5; 7 bases map to TRBD2. The germline V gene has CDR1 SGHTA and CDR2 FQGNSA. The CDR3 extends over 12 amino acids. V shed 11 bases, J shed 5 bases, and the junction held 8 bases outside the gene matches. The CDR3 sequence is CAGTGGGETQYF. CDR3 in DNA: TGTGCCGGGACGGGAGGAGGGGAGACCCAGTACTTC. Filled out from reference TRBV7-2 and TRBJ2-5, the complete variable domain reads GAGVSQSPSNKVTEKGKDVELRCDPISGHTALYWYRQSLGQGLEFLIYFQGNSAPDKSGLPSDRFSAERTGGSVSTLTIQRTQQEDSAVYLCAGTGGGETQYFGPGTRLLVL.

V is TRBV7-2 and J is TRBJ2-3; no clear D gene. The V end was cut by 0 bases, the J end by 8 bases, with 6 bases between. This CDR3 is 12 amino acids long. Germline V gives CDR1 SGHTA, CDR2 FQGNSA. CDR3 nucleotide sequence: TGTGCCAGCAGCTTAGCCCGGAGTACGCAGTATTTT. Its translation is CASSLARSTQYF. Full variable domain (outside the CDR3, taken from reference TRBV7-2 and TRBJ2-3): GAGVSQSPSNKVTEKGKDVELRCDPISGHTALYWYRQSLGQGLEFLIYFQGNSAPDKSGLPSDRFSAERTGGSVSTLTIQRTQQEDSAVYLCASSLARSTQYFGPGTRLTVL.

This clone was recorded many times. This chain joins TRBV29-1 and TRBJ1-3, with 7 nucleotides matching TRBD1. Germline assignment: CDR1 SQVTM and CDR2 ANQGSEA. The CDR3 is 14 residues long. J lost 3 bases, V lost 7 bases, and 9 bases had no gene match. The CDR3 DNA follows: TGCAGCGCCAGAGGACAGGACTTTGGAAACACCATATATTTT. Translating it yields CSARGQDFGNTIYF.

This clone was seen a few times. CDR3 nucleotides: TGCAGCGTTGAGGGTGGGACAGGGGATAGCAATCAGCCCCAGCATTTT. It specifies CSVEGGTGDSNQPQHF. The chain is built from TRBV29-1 and TRBJ1-5; TRBD1 agrees at 10 bases. V lost 3 bases, J lost 0 bases, and 5 bases stayed unmatched. CDR1 and CDR2 from the germline V gene are SQVTM and ANQGSEA. The CDR3 runs 16 residues.

The V call is TRBV10-3, the J call TRBJ2-7; 11 bases are shared with TRBD2. Germline lookup yields CDR1 ENHRY and CDR2 SYGVKD. With V trimmed by 4 bases and J by 4 bases, 3 bases remained unmatched. This CDR3 has 14 amino acids. CDR3 sequence: CAISVTSGKYEQYF. The CDR3 DNA reads as TGTGCCATCAGTGTGACTAGCGGGAAATACGAGCAGTACTTC.

This clone was seen at least ten times. The chain links TRBV28 to TRBJ2-5; TRBD2 might be the D (5 bases). The germline V gene has CDR1 MDHEN and CDR2 SYDVKM. Trimming removed 3 bases from V and 5 bases from J, with 7 bases in between. CDR3 length: 12 amino acids. CDR3 residues: CASSLKRETQYF. DNA of the CDR3: TGTGCCAGCAGTTTGAAGCGGGAGACCCAGTACTTC.

The chain links TRBV7-2 to TRBJ1-2; TRBD1 might be the D (5 bases). Between the trimmed V and J ends, which lost 1 base and 5 bases, there was a span of 11 bases. Germline V gene lookup returns CDR1 SGHTA and CDR2 FQGNSA. The CDR3 is made up of 14 amino acids. CDR3 region: CASSLGWGEYGYTF. The CDR3 DNA reads as TGTGCCAGCAGCTTAGGTTGGGGGGAATATGGCTACACCTTC.

This chain links TRBV5-1 with TRBJ2-1, with TRBD2 matching 9 bases. The CDR3 consists of 15 residues. Germline CDR1 and CDR2: SGHRS and YFSETQ. V was clipped by 0 bases and J by 5 bases; unmatched bases: 3. The CDR3 DNA reads TGCGCCAGCAGCTTGGAACCTAGCGGGGACAATGAGCAGTTCTTC. This sequence encodes CASSLEPSGDNEQFF. The full variable domain, completed using reference TRBV5-1 and TRBJ2-1, is KAGVTQTPRYLIKTRGQQVTLSCSPISGHRSVSWYQQTPGQGLQFLFEYFSETQRNKGNFPGRFSGRQFSNSRSEMNVSTLELGDSALYLCASSLEPSGDNEQFFGPGTRLTVL.

This chain uses TRBV21-1 with TRBJ2-1; the D call of TRBD2 is as the table states it, not checked on the DNA. TRBV21-1 is a listed pseudogene. This CDR3 is built from 17 residues. The CDR3 DNA is TGTGCCAGCAGCAAAGGTAAGGGAGGACCTTCCTACAATGAGCAGTTCTTC. This sequence encodes CASSKGKGGPSYNEQFF.

This clone was recorded at least ten times. This chain joins TRBV7-9 and TRBJ2-3; D is unresolved. The V and J ends lost 2 bases and 1 base respectively, with 10 bases between them. The CDR3 covers 15 residues. Germline CDR1 SEHNR, CDR2 FQNEAQ (reference sequence). As DNA, the CDR3 is TGTGCCAGCAGCTTAACTTCACTGGGCACAGATACGCAGTATTTT. Its translation: CASSLTSLGTDTQYF.

The chain is built from TRBV28 and TRBJ1-4; D gene ambiguous. The CDR3 extends over 13 amino acids. V dropped 11 bases and J dropped 2 bases, with 12 bases sitting between them. The V gene's germline CDR1 is MDHEN and CDR2 SYDVKM. In DNA form, the CDR3 reads TGTGCCGGTAGACGGGGTACTAATGAAAAACTGTTTTTT. Translated: CAGRRGTNEKLFF. The complete variable domain, with remaining parts taken from reference TRBV28 and TRBJ1-4, reads DVKVTQSSRYLVKRTGEKVFLECVQDMDHENMFWYRQDPGLGLRLIYFSYDVKMKEKGDIPEGYSVSREKKERFSLILESASTNQTSMYLCAGRRGTNEKLFFGSGTQLSVL.

The chain joins TRBV5-1 to TRBJ2-7, with D perhaps TRBD1 (5 bases). Germline values: CDR1 SGHRS, CDR2 YFSETQ. This CDR3 has 14 amino acids. V lost 3 bases to trimming and J lost 5 bases, with 15 bases between them. CDR3 sequence reads: CASSSSGYIHEQYF. CDR3 in DNA: TGCGCCAGCAGCTCATCAGGGTATATCCACGAGCAGTACTTC.

This clone appeared many times. The chain recombines TRBV28 with TRBJ2-1; 14 positions agree with TRBD2. This CDR3 is 15 amino acids long. Germline trimming cut 3 bases from V and 8 bases from J; bases unmatched to any gene: 3. Germline CDR1 is MDHEN and CDR2 is SYDVKM. The CDR3 DNA is TGTGCCAGCAGTTTTCCGACTAGCGGGAGGGATGAGCAGTTCTTC. Amino acid sequence: CASSFPTSGRDEQFF.

The V and J genes are TRBV27 and TRBJ2-5; D gene ambiguous. Per germline, CDR1 MNHEY and CDR2 SMNVEV (reference sequence). V lost 2 bases and J 3 bases, leaving 7 bases between the germline ends. CDR3 length equals 13 residues. CDR3 sequence reads: CASSLRTEETQYF. CDR3 in DNA: TGTGCCAGCAGTTTAAGGACGGAAGAGACCCAGTACTTC.

There are a few counts of this clone. The chain joins TRBV14 to TRBJ1-1; D not certain. This CDR3 has 14 amino acids. CDR1 is SGHDN and CDR2 is FVKESK in the germline V gene. V was pared by 2 bases and J by 8 bases, with 15 bases between. The CDR3: CASSQLQMSSEAFF. CDR3 sequence (DNA): TGTGCCAGCAGCCAATTACAGATGTCTTCCGAAGCTTTCTTT. Filled out from reference TRBV14 and TRBJ1-1, the complete variable domain reads EAGVTQFPSHSVIEKGQTVTLRCDPISGHDNLYWYRRVMGKEIKFLLHFVKESKQDESGMPNNRFLAERTGGTYSTLKVQPAELEDSGVYFCASSQLQMSSEAFFGQGTRLTVV.

This clone was counted ten times or more. The chain employs TRBV4-1 and TRBJ2-1; D is possibly TRBD2 (5 bases). The V and J ends lost 5 bases and 6 bases respectively, with 23 bases between them. Germline CDR1 is MGHRA and CDR2 is YSYEKL. The CDR3 is made up of 17 amino acids. This CDR3 reads CASSERHRESGRNEQFF. The CDR3 DNA reads as TGCGCCAGCAGCGAACGACATAGGGAGTCAGGACGCAATGAGCAGTTCTTC.

This clone occurred a few times. The chain carries TRBV5-5 and TRBJ2-7; 12 bases align to TRBD1. With V trimmed by 4 bases and J by 7 bases, 3 bases remained unmatched. This CDR3 region has 13 residues. CDR1 and CDR2 from the germline V gene are SGHKS and YYEKEE (reference sequence). The CDR3 nucleotides read TGTGCCAGCAGCCGGGACAGGGGGCGGGAGCAGTACTTC. Translating gives CASSRDRGREQYF. The full variable domain, completed using reference TRBV5-5 and TRBJ2-7, is DAGVTQSPTHLIKTRGQQVTLRCSPISGHKSVSWYQQVLGQGPQFIFQYYEKEERGRGNFPDRFSARQFPNYSSELNVNALLLGDSALYLCASSRDRGREQYFGPGTRLTVT.

V usage is TRBV6-6 and J usage is TRBJ1-4; 8 nucleotides match TRBD1. This CDR3 contains 14 residues. After removal of 6 bases from V and 8 bases from J, the junction contained 8 bases not matched to a gene. Germline lookup yields CDR1 MNHNY and CDR2 SVGAGI (reference sequence). The CDR3 region is CASSKDRANEKLFF. In nucleotides, the CDR3 is TGTGCCAGCAGCAAGGACAGGGCGAACGAAAAACTGTTTTTT.